The T cell receptor (beta chain) under discussion was sequenced for a study of T cells expressing NK-cell markers. Study-level information: It was from sorted CD3+CD56+NKG2C+, CD3+CD56+NKG2C- and CD3+CD56-NKG2C+ T cells that TCR beta repertoires came. There were seven HCMV-seropositive donors and one seronegative donor among the eight sequenced.

Researchers built TCR beta cDNA using 5'RACE template switching with UMIs. TCRdb reprocessed the 5' RACE reads; each CDR3 protein has one entry and no DNA is given. Found here are about 160,000 distinct CDR3 sequences; the top ten clones hold around 20%. Germline CDR1 is ENHRY and CDR2 is SYGVKD. The CDR3 totals 14 residues. This TCR was recovered from a woman between 18 and 70 years old in good health. The chain links TRBV10-3 to TRBJ1-1; TCRdb's assignment of TRBD1 cannot be checked, as there is no DNA. The sample taken for sequencing was blood T cells: a sorted CD56 or NKG2C T cell subset, CD4+ or CD8+ T cells, or bulk PBMC T cells (not recorded which). Here the CDR3 reads CAIRGDLKNTEAFF.